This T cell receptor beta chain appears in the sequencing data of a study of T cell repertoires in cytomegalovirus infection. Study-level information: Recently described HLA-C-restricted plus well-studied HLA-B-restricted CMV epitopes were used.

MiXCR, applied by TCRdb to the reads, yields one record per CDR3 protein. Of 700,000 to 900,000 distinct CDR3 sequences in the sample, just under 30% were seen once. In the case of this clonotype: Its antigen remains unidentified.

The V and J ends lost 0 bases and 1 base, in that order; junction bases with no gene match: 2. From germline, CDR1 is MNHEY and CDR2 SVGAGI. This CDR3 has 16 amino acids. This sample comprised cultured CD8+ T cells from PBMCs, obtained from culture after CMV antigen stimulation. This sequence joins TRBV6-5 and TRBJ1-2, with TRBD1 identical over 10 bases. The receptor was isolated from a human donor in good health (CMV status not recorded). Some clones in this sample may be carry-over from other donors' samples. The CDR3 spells CASSYSRDRGNYGYTF. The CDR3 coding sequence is TGTGCCAGCAGTTACTCGAGGGACAGGGGTAACTATGGCTACACCTTC.